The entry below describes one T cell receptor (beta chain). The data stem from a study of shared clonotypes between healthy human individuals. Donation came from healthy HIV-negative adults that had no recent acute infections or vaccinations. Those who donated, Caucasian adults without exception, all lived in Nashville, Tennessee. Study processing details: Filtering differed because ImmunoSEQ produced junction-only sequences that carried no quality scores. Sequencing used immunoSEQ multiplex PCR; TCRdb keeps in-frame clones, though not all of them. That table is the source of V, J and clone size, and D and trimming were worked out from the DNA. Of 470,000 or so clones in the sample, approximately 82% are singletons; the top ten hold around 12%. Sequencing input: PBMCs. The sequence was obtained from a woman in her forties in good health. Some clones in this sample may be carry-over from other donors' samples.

The CDR3 DNA follows: TGTGCCAGCAGTGAAGGGCCGATGAACACTGAAGCTTTCTTT. It is translated as CASSEGPMNTEAFF. The chain employs TRBV2 and TRBJ1-1; no firm D call. The germline gives CDR1 SNHLY, CDR2 FYNNEI. CDR3 size: 14 residues. With 1 base removed from V and 0 bases from J, the gap between germline ends came to 6 bases.